The clone carrying this TCR beta chain showed up just a few times. The sample originates from a study of blood T cell repertoires in COVID-19. Study as a whole: Both acute and convalescent COVID-19 samples were obtained from the United States, Italy and Spain. T cells, B-cell-depleted T cells, or PBMCs provided the cDNA or gDNA that served as material.

The CDR3 spans 15 residues. In germline, CDR1 is MNHEY, CDR2 SVGAGI. Losses at the gene ends were 0 bases for V and 5 bases for J; bases not matched to a gene: 6. How the authors handled the data: For nucleated cells, counts were estimated from reference gene primer amplification. The assay was immunoSEQ multiplex PCR, and TCRdb's table has in-frame clones only and misses some. That table is the source of V, J and clone size, and D and trimming were worked out from the DNA. The table has some 200,000 clones, over 75% seen once. The source of this sequence is a man aged 45-65 years with acute or convalescent COVID-19. V is TRBV6-5 and J is TRBJ1-2; 7 bases map to TRBD1. Sequencing input: peripheral blood. The CDR3 loop reads CASSYSTGSLYGYTF. The CDR3 DNA reads TGTGCCAGCAGTTACTCGACAGGGTCGCTTTATGGCTACACCTTC.